The 19 T cell receptor beta chains presented below share a single source sample, sequenced in a study of cytomegalovirus exposure and HLA in healthy donors (dated by TCRdb to 2017 to 2019). Library creation used the immunoSEQ multiplex PCR assay. For the multiplex PCR, a mixture combining 60 forward primers for TCR Vbeta segments and 13 reverse primers for TCR Jbeta segments was used. Sourced from immuneACCESS, this table was stored by TCRdb with only in-frame sequences that have V and J called. A share of the clones is absent; for the studies checked, an unresolved V gene accounts for under half, and the remainder has no known explanation. The sample table shows over 130,000 clones, and 79% are seen once. The leading ten clones occupy 3.5% to 4.5% of the sample. Source material: PBMCs. The receptors come from a human donor in good health.

As DNA, the CDR3 is TGTGCCAGCAGCGTAGGGTCAGGGAGGAACACCATATATTTT. This codes for CASSVGSGRNTIYF. This chain uses TRBV9 with TRBJ1-3, with D possibly TRBD1 on 5 matching bases. Germline values: CDR1 SGDLS, CDR2 YYNGEE. This CDR3 comprises 14 residues. V lost 0 bases, J lost 7 bases, and 11 bases lay in between.

The chain uses TRBV7-2 and TRBJ2-1, with D tentatively TRBD2 (6 bases). V shed 4 bases and J shed 9 bases, with 10 bases lying between them. Germline-derived CDR1 and CDR2 are SGHTA and FQGNSA. This CDR3 has 12 amino acids. The CDR3 region is CASSSRLGEQFF. The CDR3 DNA is TGTGCCAGCAGCTCACGACTAGGTGAGCAGTTCTTC.

The CDR3 region has the DNA TGTGCCATCAGTGAGTCGACAGGTGACTATGGCTACACCTTC. Translated, it gives CAISESTGDYGYTF. The chain is built from TRBV10-3 and TRBJ1-2; D is possibly TRBD1 (6 bases). Trimming pared 0 bases from V and 3 bases from J, leaving 8 bases between. The CDR3 spans 14 residues. In germline, CDR1 is ENHRY, CDR2 SYGVKD.

CDR3 in DNA: TGTGCCAGCAGCTCCTTAACCGGGACTAAAACCGATGAGCAGTTCTTC. As protein: CASSSLTGTKTDEQFF. The V gene is TRBV7-9, the J gene TRBJ2-1; 7 bases agree with TRBD2. CDR3 size: 16 residues. Germline V CDR1 and CDR2: SEHNR, FQNEAQ (reference sequence). V lost 4 bases, J lost 8 bases, and 14 bases stayed unmatched.

The chain links TRBV5-6 to TRBJ2-7, with 7 bases that match TRBD2. The V and J ends lost 4 bases and 2 bases, in that order; junction bases with no gene match: 3. Germline CDR1 is SGHDT and CDR2 is YYEEEE. The CDR3 totals 13 residues. The CDR3 spells CASSAGLAYEQYF. In nucleotides, the CDR3 is TGTGCCAGCAGCGCCGGACTAGCCTACGAGCAGTACTTC. The variable domain in full, completed from reference TRBV5-6 and TRBJ2-7, reads DAGVTQSPTHLIKTRGQQVTLRCSPKSGHDTVSWYQQALGQGPQFIFQYYEEEERQRGNFPDRFSGHQFPNYSSELNVNALLLGDSALYLCASSAGLAYEQYFGPGTRLTVT.

The gene calls are TRBV25-1 and TRBJ1-4, with unresolved D. Germline assignment: CDR1 MGHDK and CDR2 SYGVNS. This CDR3 spans 14 amino acids. The V end lost 4 bases, the J end lost 6 bases, and 12 bases lay between the germline ends. CDR3 region: CASSASWRDEKLFF. CDR3 DNA sequence: TGTGCCAGCAGTGCCTCCTGGCGGGATGAAAAACTGTTTTTT.

The genes are TRBV4-3 and TRBJ1-3; tentative D call: TRBD1 (5 bases). The CDR3 spans 15 residues. V dropped 4 bases and J dropped 3 bases, with 13 bases sitting between them. Germline V CDR1 and CDR2: LGHNA, YSLEER. CDR3 DNA sequence: TGCGCCAGCAGCCCCCGGCAGGGACTTGGAAACACCATATATTTT. Protein sequence: CASSPRQGLGNTIYF.

This clone showed up just a few times. J is TRBJ1-2 and V is TRBV15; D is uncertain. This CDR3 contains 14 residues. Germline CDR1 LNHNV, CDR2 YYDKDF (reference sequence). V was clipped by 5 bases and J by 6 bases, with 16 bases between them. Here the CDR3 reads CATSPRRTYDGYTF. The CDR3, as DNA: TGTGCCACCAGCCCCAGACGGACTTATGATGGCTACACCTTC.

The chain links TRBV27 to TRBJ2-2, with 14 positions matching TRBD2. CDR1 is MNHEY and CDR2 is SMNVEV in the germline V gene (reference sequence). J was trimmed by 6 bases and V by 2 bases; bases with no gene match: 8. This CDR3 contains 18 residues. CDR3 nucleotides: TGTGCCAGCAGTTTAGCAACGGGACTAGCGGGGGACTCCGGGGAGCTGTTTTTT. Its protein product is CASSLATGLAGDSGELFF.

V and J are TRBV7-3 and TRBJ2-2, with 11 bases fitting TRBD2. Per the germline V gene, CDR1 is SGHTA and CDR2 is FQGTGA. The CDR3 length is 18 residues. J gave up 0 bases and V 5 bases, and 8 bases lay outside the gene matches. The DNA for the CDR3 is TGTGCCAGCAGCCAGGCGGGACTAGCGGTAGCGAACACCGGGGAGCTGTTTTTT. Translation gives CASSQAGLAVANTGELFF.

This chain connects TRBV27 to TRBJ2-7; possibly TRBD1 for D (5 bases). The germline V gene encodes CDR1 MNHEY and CDR2 SMNVEV (reference sequence). The CDR3 length is 15 residues. Trimming cost V 1 base and J 3 bases, with 13 bases left between them. This CDR3 is CASSLLIGDLYEQYF. CDR3 nucleotides: TGTGCCAGCAGTTTATTAATAGGGGATCTCTACGAGCAGTACTTC.

This chain uses TRBV15 with TRBJ2-3, with D possibly TRBD2 on 6 matching bases. V gave up 6 bases and J gave up 1 base, with 8 bases separating them. CDR3 size: 13 residues. Germline V CDR1 and CDR2: LNHNV, YYDKDF (reference sequence). Here the CDR3 reads CATREGRTDTQYF. CDR3 in DNA: TGTGCCACCAGGGAGGGGCGCACAGATACGCAGTATTTT.

This clone was counted once. The chain joins TRBV28 to TRBJ2-7; a weak D match, TRBD1 (6 bases). The CDR3 spans 16 residues. Germline V gene data show CDR1 as MDHEN and CDR2 as SYDVKM. Trimming removed 3 bases at V and 3 bases at J, with 18 bases between. CDR3 region: CASSFPSGTNLYEQYF. The CDR3 nucleotides are TGTGCCAGCAGTTTCCCCTCCGGGACAAACCTCTACGAGCAGTACTTC.

This clone was counted a few times. The V call is TRBV2, the J call TRBJ2-7, with 9 bases fitting TRBD1. The ends lost 2 bases at V and 3 bases at J; junction bases unmatched: 5. The length of the CDR3 is 15 residues. Germline values: CDR1 SNHLY, CDR2 FYNNEI. CDR3 amino acids: CASSEQGTGYYEQYF. Written as DNA, the CDR3 is TGTGCCAGCAGTGAACAGGGGACAGGGTACTACGAGCAGTACTTC. The variable domain in full, with the rest retrieved from reference TRBV2 and TRBJ2-7, is EPEVTQTPSHQVTQMGQEVILRCVPISNHLYFYWYRQILGQKVEFLVSFYNNEISEKSEIFDDQFSVERPDGSNFTLKIRSTKLEDSAMYFCASSEQGTGYYEQYFGPGTRLTVT.

The chain recombines TRBV19 with TRBJ2-7; tentatively, D is TRBD1 (6 bases). Trimming stripped 0 bases from V and 5 bases from J, with 14 bases between. The CDR3 length is 15 residues. Germline V gene lookup returns CDR1 LNHDA and CDR2 SQIVND (reference sequence). CDR3 in DNA: TGTGCCAGTAGTATAGATTTTTCAGGGGTCAACGAGCAGTACTTC. Its protein product is CASSIDFSGVNEQYF.

The rearrangement links TRBV6-1 to TRBJ2-3, with a possible D match to TRBD2 (6 bases). V shed 5 bases and J shed 4 bases, with 13 bases lying between them. This CDR3 has 14 residues. From germline, CDR1 is MNHNS and CDR2 SASEGT. The CDR3 here is CASSSFAGSDTQYF. CDR3 sequence (DNA): TGTGCCAGCAGTTCCTTCGCGGGGTCAGATACGCAGTATTTT.

The CDR3 DNA reads as TGCGCCAGCAGTGAGTCAGGGGTCTACGAGCAGTACTTC. This sequence encodes CASSESGVYEQYF. The chain is built from TRBV10-1 and TRBJ2-7, with TRBD1 as a possible D gene (5 bases). Germline V gene sequence: CDR1 WNHNN, CDR2 SYGVQD (reference sequence). With 0 bases removed from V and 3 bases from J, the gap between germline ends came to 6 bases. CDR3 length: 13 residues.

The rearrangement joins TRBV6-5 to TRBJ1-2; 8 bases fit TRBD1. The germline V gene encodes CDR1 MNHEY and CDR2 SVGAGI. After removal of 7 bases from V and 6 bases from J, the junction contained 10 bases not matched to a gene. CDR3 length: 14 residues. The CDR3 nucleotides are TGTGCCAGCACCCTAACAGGGGGTTCGAATGGCTACACCTTC. The encoded protein is CASTLTGGSNGYTF.

V is TRBV5-4 and J is TRBJ2-3; 7 bases are a match to TRBD2. Germline V CDR1 and CDR2: SGHNT, YYREEE (reference sequence). The CDR3 loop spans 15 amino acids. Trimming cost V 4 bases and J 0 bases; bases outside gene matches: 5. CDR3 residues: CASSLDSGSTDTQYF. CDR3 coding DNA: TGTGCCAGCAGCCTGGATAGCGGGAGCACAGATACGCAGTATTTT. The full variable domain, in which reference TRBV5-4 and TRBJ2-3 provide the parts outside the CDR3, is ETGVTQSPTHLIKTRGQQVTLRCSSQSGHNTVSWYQQALGQGPQFIFQYYREEENGRGNFPPRFSGLQFPNYSSELNVNALELDDSALYLCASSLDSGSTDTQYFGPGTRLTVL.